One and the same sample provided the 18 T cell receptor beta chains below, sequenced in a study of cytotoxic CD8 clonotypes in ibrutinib-treated CLL. Generated by immunoSEQ multiplex PCR, the TCRdb table keeps only in-frame clones and is missing some. The sample gives about 200,000 clones, about four fifths of which show up once; about 10% is in the top ten. This material consisted of PBMCs, taken after 12 months of ibrutinib treatment. All receptors come from a human donor with chronic lymphocytic leukemia.

This chain connects TRBV4-1 to TRBJ2-7; 12 nucleotides line up with TRBD2. V trimming: 4 bases; J trimming: 3 bases; junction bases outside the gene matches: 10. The CDR3 covers 17 residues. The germline V gene encodes CDR1 MGHRA and CDR2 YSYEKL. DNA for the CDR3: TGCGCCAGCAGCCTCAGTAGACTAGCGGGGGACCTCTACGAGCAGTACTTC. Translating gives CASSLSRLAGDLYEQYF.

The CDR3 DNA sequence: TGTGCCAGTAGTATAGGATTTGGTACCAGGGAGGATGGCTACACCTTC. Its protein is CASSIGFGTREDGYTF. J is TRBJ1-2 and V is TRBV19, with D possibly matching TRBD1 (5 bases). CDR1 and CDR2 (germline): LNHDA, SQIVND (reference sequence). V lost 1 base to trimming and J lost 6 bases, with 18 bases between them. The CDR3 runs 16 residues.

The V and J genes are TRBV28 and TRBJ2-3; no firm D call. The length of the CDR3 is 13 residues. V was pared by 2 bases and J by 7 bases, with 10 bases between. Germline values: CDR1 MDHEN, CDR2 SYDVKM. CDR3 coding DNA: TGTGCCAGCAGTTTAAACCCCCTGTATACGCAGTATTTT. Amino acids: CASSLNPLYTQYF.

This chain uses TRBV4-1 with TRBJ2-3; D tentatively fits TRBD1 or TRBD2 (5 bases each). The V gene lost 2 bases and the J gene lost 8 bases, with 14 bases spanning the gap. Germline assignment: CDR1 MGHRA and CDR2 YSYEKL. The CDR3 extends over 14 amino acids. CDR3 sequence: CASSQNGVGATQYF. The CDR3 DNA reads TGCGCCAGCAGCCAAAACGGGGTTGGGGCTACGCAGTATTTT.

This clone was observed a few times. The genes are TRBV28 and TRBJ2-7; D is unresolved. Trimming left V 6 bases short and J 3 bases short, with 21 bases between. The CDR3 sequence is 16 residues long. Germline V gene sequence: CDR1 MDHEN, CDR2 SYDVKM. Written as DNA, the CDR3 is TGTGCCAGCAGCATCTCCTGGAAACCTCAAGTCTACGAGCAGTACTTC. Translated, it gives CASSISWKPQVYEQYF. The variable domain in full, completed from reference TRBV28 and TRBJ2-7, reads DVKVTQSSRYLVKRTGEKVFLECVQDMDHENMFWYRQDPGLGLRLIYFSYDVKMKEKGDIPEGYSVSREKKERFSLILESASTNQTSMYLCASSISWKPQVYEQYFGPGTRLTVT.

This chain links TRBV6-6 with TRBJ1-1; the match to TRBD1 covers 10 bases. The CDR3 is 13 amino acids. The trim removed 2 bases at V and 6 bases at J, leaving 0 bases unmatched. The germline CDR1 and CDR2 sequences are MNHNY and SVGAGI (reference sequence). The CDR3 sequence: CASSYGTGAEAFF. CDR3 in DNA: TGTGCCAGCAGTTACGGGACAGGGGCTGAAGCTTTCTTT.

A single count supports this clone. The genes are TRBV5-1 and TRBJ2-7, with TRBD1 as a possible D gene (6 bases). CDR3 size: 14 residues. Germline assignment: CDR1 SGHRS and CDR2 YFSETQ. With 2 bases removed from V and 4 bases from J, the gap between germline ends came to 13 bases. CDR3 in DNA: TGCGCCAGCAGCTTCGACAGGCCCGGGTACGAGCAGTACTTC. This gives the protein CASSFDRPGYEQYF.

V is TRBV18 and J is TRBJ2-7; 7 positions match TRBD1. The germline V gene encodes CDR1 KGHSH and CDR2 LQKENI. V was pared by 4 bases and J by 2 bases, with 2 bases of the junction left unmatched. This CDR3 has 13 amino acids. The chain's CDR3 is CASSRDSPYEQYF. The CDR3 DNA reads as TGTGCCAGCTCACGGGACAGTCCCTACGAGCAGTACTTC.

V and J are TRBV27 and TRBJ1-1; 8 bases are a match to TRBD1. The germline V gene has CDR1 MNHEY and CDR2 SMNVEV (reference sequence). The CDR3 loop spans 19 amino acids. The J segment lost 0 bases and the V segment lost 0 bases, leaving 12 bases of the junction unmatched. CDR3 nucleotides: TGTGCCAGCAGTTTATCTGCCCTCCGGGACAGGCTATTGAACACTGAAGCTTTCTTT. Translation: CASSLSALRDRLLNTEAFF.

This clone is a singleton in its sample. The chain is built from TRBV28 and TRBJ2-3; D remains ambiguous. The germline gives CDR1 MDHEN, CDR2 SYDVKM. This CDR3 spans 12 amino acids. Trimming pared 6 bases from V and 5 bases from J, leaving 9 bases between. CDR3 coding DNA: TGTGCCAGCAGAGAGCAGAGAGATACGCAGTATTTT. This codes for CASREQRDTQYF. The whole variable domain, remainder taken from reference TRBV28 and TRBJ2-3, is DVKVTQSSRYLVKRTGEKVFLECVQDMDHENMFWYRQDPGLGLRLIYFSYDVKMKEKGDIPEGYSVSREKKERFSLILESASTNQTSMYLCASREQRDTQYFGPGTRLTVL.

The gene calls are TRBV4-1 and TRBJ2-7; 7 bases align to TRBD1. Germline CDR1 MGHRA, CDR2 YSYEKL. CDR3 length equals 17 residues. V was clipped by 4 bases and J by 6 bases; unmatched bases: 18. CDR3 DNA: TGCGCCAGCAGCCCGGGTCGGAGGACAGGTCGGTTCCGCGAGCAGTACTTC. Amino acids: CASSPGRRTGRFREQYF.

The chain has TRBV27 and TRBJ1-1; TRBD1 is a possible D gene (6 bases). CDR3 length equals 16 residues. Germline loops: CDR1 MNHEY, CDR2 SMNVEV (reference sequence). V was pared by 1 base and J by 4 bases, with 16 bases between. The CDR3 bases are TGTGCCAGCAGTTTATTTCCAGGGGCAGCCAGCACTGAAGCTTTCTTT. Translating it yields CASSLFPGAASTEAFF.

V gene TRBV10-3 combines with J gene TRBJ2-1, with D perhaps matching TRBD1 (6 bases). Germline CDR1 ENHRY, CDR2 SYGVKD. V lost 5 bases and J 0 bases, leaving 14 bases between the germline ends. This CDR3 has 16 amino acids. The CDR3 sequence: CAISNPQGPSYNEQFF. CDR3 DNA sequence: TGTGCCATCAGTAACCCCCAGGGGCCCTCCTACAATGAGCAGTTCTTC.

This clone has more than one count but fewer than ten. The chain recombines TRBV5-6 with TRBJ1-2; 9 bases match TRBD1. Germline values: CDR1 SGHDT, CDR2 YYEEEE. Germline trimming cut 0 bases from V and 4 bases from J; bases unmatched to any gene: 1. The CDR3 has 14 amino acids. This chain's CDR3 is CASSLGTGVYGYTF. The CDR3 bases are TGTGCCAGCAGCTTGGGGACAGGGGTCTATGGCTACACCTTC.

The chain employs TRBV2 and TRBJ1-2; 10 nucleotides align to TRBD1. The germline gives CDR1 SNHLY, CDR2 FYNNEI. The CDR3 runs 14 residues. Losses at the gene ends were 6 bases for V and 4 bases for J; bases not matched to a gene: 5. This CDR3 reads CASRETGGSYGYTF. The DNA for the CDR3 is TGTGCCAGCAGGGAGACAGGGGGCAGCTATGGCTACACCTTC.

The rearrangement uses TRBV2 and TRBJ2-7; D may be TRBD2 (5 bases). The germline V and J ends were trimmed by 7 bases and 2 bases, with 9 bases remaining between them. Germline CDR1 and CDR2: SNHLY and FYNNEI. The CDR3 has 12 amino acids. CDR3 in amino acids: CASTRETYEQYF. In DNA, the CDR3 is TGTGCCAGCACTAGGGAGACCTACGAGCAGTACTTC.

The CDR3, as DNA: TGCGCCAGCAGTGCCCTGACTAGCGGGGTAGGTAATGAGCAGTTCTTC. Translating gives CASSALTSGVGNEQFF. The J gene is TRBJ2-1, the V gene TRBV10-1, with 11 bases aligning to TRBD2. Germline V lookup: CDR1 WNHNN, CDR2 SYGVQD (reference sequence). The CDR3 is 16 amino acids. V was pared by 4 bases and J by 7 bases, with 9 bases of the junction left unmatched.

V and J are TRBV14 and TRBJ1-3; no clear D. This CDR3 comprises 14 residues. V was trimmed by 6 bases and J by 0 bases, leaving 9 bases between them. Looked up from germline, CDR1 is SGHDN and CDR2 is FVKESK. CDR3 DNA: TGTGCCAGCAGGCGGACCCTCTCTGGAAACACCATATATTTT. Protein: CASRRTLSGNTIYF.